The entry that follows covers one TCR beta chain sequence. Antigen unknown. The PCR made use of 60 Vbeta and 13 Jbeta primers. Libraries were prepared by immunoSEQ multiplex PCR; TCRdb keeps only in-frame clonotypes and omits some of them. In the table there are roughly 100,000 clones, almost 80% of which are singletons. This sample is drawn from a study of cytomegalovirus exposure and HLA in healthy donors. Germline CDR1 GTSNPN, CDR2 SVGIG (reference sequence). Trimming removed 2 bases at V and 7 bases at J, with 17 bases between. The CDR3 contains 14 residues. Study-level results: There was a cluster of highly shared sequence variants that was likely a sequencing artifact.

The sequencing sample was made of PBMCs. The chain joins TRBV30 to TRBJ1-1; possible D gene TRBD1, 5 bases. The receptor was derived from a man aged 55 to 70 in good health and CMV-seropositive. The CDR3 DNA reads as TGTGCCTGGAGTATAACACCGGGGGTGGGTGAAGCTTTCTTT. The encoded protein is CAWSITPGVGEAFF. Full variable domain (rest looked up from reference TRBV30 and TRBJ1-1): SQTIHQWPATLVQPVGSPLSLECTVEGTSNPNLYWYRQAAGRGLQLLFYSVGIGQISSEVPQNLSASRPQDRQFILSSKKLLLSDSGFYLCAWSITPGVGEAFFGQGTRLTVV.